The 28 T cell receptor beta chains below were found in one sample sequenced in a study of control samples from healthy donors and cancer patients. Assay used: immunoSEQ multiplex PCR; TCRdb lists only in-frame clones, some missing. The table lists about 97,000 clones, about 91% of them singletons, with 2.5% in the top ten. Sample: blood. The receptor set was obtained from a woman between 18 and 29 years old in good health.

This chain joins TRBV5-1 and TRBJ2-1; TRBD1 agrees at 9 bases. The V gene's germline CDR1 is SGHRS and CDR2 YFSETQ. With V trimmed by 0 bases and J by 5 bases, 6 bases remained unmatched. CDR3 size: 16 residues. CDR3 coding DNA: TGCGCCAGCAGCTTGGGAGGACAGGGGATCCACAATGAGCAGTTCTTC. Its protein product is CASSLGGQGIHNEQFF.

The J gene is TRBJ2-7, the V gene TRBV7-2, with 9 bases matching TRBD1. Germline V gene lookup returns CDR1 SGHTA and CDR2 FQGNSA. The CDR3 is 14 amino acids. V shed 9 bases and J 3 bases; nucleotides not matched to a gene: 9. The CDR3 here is CASKTGQGHYEQYF. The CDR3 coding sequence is TGTGCCAGTAAGACGGGACAGGGACACTACGAGCAGTACTTC. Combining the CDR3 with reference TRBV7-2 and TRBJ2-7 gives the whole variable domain GAGVSQSPSNKVTEKGKDVELRCDPISGHTALYWYRQSLGQGLEFLIYFQGNSAPDKSGLPSDRFSAERTGGSVSTLTIQRTQQEDSAVYLCASKTGQGHYEQYFGPGTRLTVT.

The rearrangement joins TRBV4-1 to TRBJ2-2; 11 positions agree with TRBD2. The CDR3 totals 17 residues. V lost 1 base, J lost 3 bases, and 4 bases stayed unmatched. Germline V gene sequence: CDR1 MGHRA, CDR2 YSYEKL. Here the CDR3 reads CASSQVLLAGDTGELFF. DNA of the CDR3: TGCGCCAGCAGCCAAGTACTACTAGCGGGGGACACCGGGGAGCTGTTTTTT.

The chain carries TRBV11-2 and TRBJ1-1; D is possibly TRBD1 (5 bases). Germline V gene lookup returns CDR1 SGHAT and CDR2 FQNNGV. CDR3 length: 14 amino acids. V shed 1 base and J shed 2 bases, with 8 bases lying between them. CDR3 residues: CASSLVQGNTEAFF. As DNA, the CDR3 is TGTGCCAGCAGCTTAGTGCAGGGAAACACTGAAGCTTTCTTT.

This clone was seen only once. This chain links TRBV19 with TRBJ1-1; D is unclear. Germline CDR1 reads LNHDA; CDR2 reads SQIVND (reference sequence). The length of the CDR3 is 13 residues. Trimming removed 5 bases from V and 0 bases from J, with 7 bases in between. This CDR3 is CASSPGMNTEAFF. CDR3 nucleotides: TGTGCCAGTAGTCCCGGCATGAACACTGAAGCTTTCTTT.

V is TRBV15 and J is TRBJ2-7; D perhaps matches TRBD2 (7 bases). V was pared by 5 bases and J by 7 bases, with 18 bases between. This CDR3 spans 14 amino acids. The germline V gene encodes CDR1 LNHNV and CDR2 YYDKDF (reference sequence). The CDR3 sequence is CATSRIRRGGEQYF. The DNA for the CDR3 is TGTGCCACCAGCCGAATAAGGAGGGGGGGTGAGCAGTACTTC.

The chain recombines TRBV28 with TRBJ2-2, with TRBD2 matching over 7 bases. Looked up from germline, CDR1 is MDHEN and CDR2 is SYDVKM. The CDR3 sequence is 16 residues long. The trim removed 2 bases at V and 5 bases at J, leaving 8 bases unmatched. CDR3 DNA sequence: TGTGCCAGCAGTTTAAGTAGCGGGCTCTTAACCGGGGAGCTGTTTTTT. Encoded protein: CASSLSSGLLTGELFF.

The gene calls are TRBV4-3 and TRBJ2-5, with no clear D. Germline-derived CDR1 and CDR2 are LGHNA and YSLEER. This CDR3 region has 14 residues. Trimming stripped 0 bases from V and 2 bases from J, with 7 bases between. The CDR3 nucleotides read TGCGCCAGCAGCCAAGAAAACACTCAAGAGACCCAGTACTTC. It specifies CASSQENTQETQYF.

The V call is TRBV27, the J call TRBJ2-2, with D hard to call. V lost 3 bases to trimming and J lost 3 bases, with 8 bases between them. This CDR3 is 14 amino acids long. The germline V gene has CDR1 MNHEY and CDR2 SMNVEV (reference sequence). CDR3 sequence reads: CASSFGPYTGELFF. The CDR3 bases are TGTGCCAGCAGTTTCGGACCGTACACCGGGGAGCTGTTTTTT.

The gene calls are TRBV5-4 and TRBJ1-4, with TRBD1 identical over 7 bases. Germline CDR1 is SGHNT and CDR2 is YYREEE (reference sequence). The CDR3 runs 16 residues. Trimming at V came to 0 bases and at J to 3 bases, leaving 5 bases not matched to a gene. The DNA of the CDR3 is TGTGCCAGCAGCTTGGCACCGGGACAGCCTAATGAAAAACTGTTTTTT. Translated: CASSLAPGQPNEKLFF.

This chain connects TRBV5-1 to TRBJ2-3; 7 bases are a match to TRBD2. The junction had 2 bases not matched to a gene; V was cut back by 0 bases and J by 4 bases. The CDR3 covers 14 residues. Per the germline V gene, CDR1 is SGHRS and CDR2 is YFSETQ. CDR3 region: CASSLEGGPDTQYF. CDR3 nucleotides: TGCGCCAGCAGCTTGGAGGGAGGGCCAGATACGCAGTATTTT.

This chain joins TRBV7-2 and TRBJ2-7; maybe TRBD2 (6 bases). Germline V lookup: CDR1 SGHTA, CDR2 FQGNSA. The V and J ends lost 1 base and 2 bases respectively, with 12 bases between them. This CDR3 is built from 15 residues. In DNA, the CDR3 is TGTGCCAGCAGCTTAGGTACGACGGGAGCCTACGAGCAGTACTTC. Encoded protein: CASSLGTTGAYEQYF.

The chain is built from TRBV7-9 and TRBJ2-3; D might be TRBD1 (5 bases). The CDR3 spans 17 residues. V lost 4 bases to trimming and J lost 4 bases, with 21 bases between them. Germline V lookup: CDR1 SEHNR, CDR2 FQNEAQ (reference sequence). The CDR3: CASSSLQLGRAPDTQYF. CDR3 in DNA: TGTGCCAGCAGCTCCCTTCAACTGGGCAGGGCCCCAGATACGCAGTATTTT.

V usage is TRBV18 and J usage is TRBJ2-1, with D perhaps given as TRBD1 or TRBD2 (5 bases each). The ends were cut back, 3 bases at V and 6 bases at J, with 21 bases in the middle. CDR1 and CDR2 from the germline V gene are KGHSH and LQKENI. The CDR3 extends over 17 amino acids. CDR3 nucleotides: TGTGCCAGCTCACCCCCCCCGGGCAGGGACGAGGCCAATGAGCAGTTCTTC. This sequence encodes CASSPPPGRDEANEQFF.

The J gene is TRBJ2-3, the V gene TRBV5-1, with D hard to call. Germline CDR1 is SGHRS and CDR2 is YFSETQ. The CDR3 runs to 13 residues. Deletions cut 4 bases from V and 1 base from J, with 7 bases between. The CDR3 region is CASSNLGTDTQYF. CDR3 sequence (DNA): TGCGCCAGCAGCAATCTGGGCACAGATACGCAGTATTTT. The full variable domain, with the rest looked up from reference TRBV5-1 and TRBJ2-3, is KAGVTQTPRYLIKTRGQQVTLSCSPISGHRSVSWYQQTPGQGLQFLFEYFSETQRNKGNFPGRFSGRQFSNSRSEMNVSTLELGDSALYLCASSNLGTDTQYFGPGTRLTVL.

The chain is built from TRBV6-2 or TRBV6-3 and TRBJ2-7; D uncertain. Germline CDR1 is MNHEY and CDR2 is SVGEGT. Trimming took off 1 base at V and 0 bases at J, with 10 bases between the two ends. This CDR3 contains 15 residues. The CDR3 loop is CASSYWGSGSYEQYF. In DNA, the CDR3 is TGTGCCAGCAGTTACTGGGGAAGTGGCTCCTACGAGCAGTACTTC.

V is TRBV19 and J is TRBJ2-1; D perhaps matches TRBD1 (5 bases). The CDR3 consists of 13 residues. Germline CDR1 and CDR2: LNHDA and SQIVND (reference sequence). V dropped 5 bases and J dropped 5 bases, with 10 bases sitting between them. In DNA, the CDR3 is TGTGCCAGTAGTTATACAGGCGACAATGAGCAGTTCTTC. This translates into CASSYTGDNEQFF.

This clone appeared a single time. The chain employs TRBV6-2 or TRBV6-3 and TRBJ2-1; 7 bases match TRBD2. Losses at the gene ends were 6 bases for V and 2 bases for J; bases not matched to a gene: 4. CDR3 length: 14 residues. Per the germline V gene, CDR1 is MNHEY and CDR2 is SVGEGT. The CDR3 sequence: CASSGGSAYNEQFF. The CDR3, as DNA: TGTGCCAGCAGCGGGGGGAGCGCCTACAATGAGCAGTTCTTC.

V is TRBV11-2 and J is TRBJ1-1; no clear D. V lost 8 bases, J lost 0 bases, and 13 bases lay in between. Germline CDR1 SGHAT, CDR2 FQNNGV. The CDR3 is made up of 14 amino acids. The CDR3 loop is CASYGPAVNTEAFF. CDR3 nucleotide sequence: TGTGCCAGCTATGGGCCGGCAGTGAACACTGAAGCTTTCTTT.

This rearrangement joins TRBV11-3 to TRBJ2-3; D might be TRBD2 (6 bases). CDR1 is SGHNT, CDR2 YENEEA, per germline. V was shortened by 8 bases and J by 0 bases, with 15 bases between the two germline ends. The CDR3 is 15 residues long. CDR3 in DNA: TGTGCCAGCCAAGAAGATAGCGGAAGCACAGATACGCAGTATTTT. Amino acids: CASQEDSGSTDTQYF.

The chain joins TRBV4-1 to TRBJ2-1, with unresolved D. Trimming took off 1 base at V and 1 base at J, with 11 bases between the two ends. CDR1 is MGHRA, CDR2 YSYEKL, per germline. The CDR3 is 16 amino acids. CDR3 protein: CASSQGGTFSYNEQFF. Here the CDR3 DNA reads TGCGCCAGCAGCCAAGGGGGAACCTTTTCCTACAATGAGCAGTTCTTC.

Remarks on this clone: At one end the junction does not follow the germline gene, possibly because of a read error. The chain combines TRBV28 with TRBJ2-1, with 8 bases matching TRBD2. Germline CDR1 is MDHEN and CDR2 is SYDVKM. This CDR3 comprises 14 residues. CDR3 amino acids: CASTLGTSYNEQFF. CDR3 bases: TGTGCCAGCACTTTAGGGACTAGCTACAATGAGCAGTTCTTC.

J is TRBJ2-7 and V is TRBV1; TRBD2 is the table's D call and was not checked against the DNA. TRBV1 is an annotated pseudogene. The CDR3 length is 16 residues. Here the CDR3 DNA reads TGCACCAGCAGCTCGTCAAAGCCGGGACTAGCCTACGAGCAGTACTTC. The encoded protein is CTSSSSKPGLAYEQYF.

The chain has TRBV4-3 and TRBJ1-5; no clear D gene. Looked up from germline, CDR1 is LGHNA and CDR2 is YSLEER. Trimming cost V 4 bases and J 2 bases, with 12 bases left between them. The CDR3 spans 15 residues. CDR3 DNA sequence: TGCGCCAGCAGCCCTACCGACCGGGGCAATCAGCCCCAGCATTTT. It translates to CASSPTDRGNQPQHF.

The CDR3 here is CASSFTGEFGEQFF. The CDR3 DNA is TGTGCCAGCAGTTTTACGGGGGAGTTCGGTGAGCAGTTCTTC. This chain uses TRBV28 with TRBJ2-1; D may be TRBD2 (6 bases). CDR3 size: 14 residues. CDR1 is MDHEN and CDR2 is SYDVKM in the germline V gene. V lost 3 bases and J 9 bases, leaving 15 bases between the germline ends.

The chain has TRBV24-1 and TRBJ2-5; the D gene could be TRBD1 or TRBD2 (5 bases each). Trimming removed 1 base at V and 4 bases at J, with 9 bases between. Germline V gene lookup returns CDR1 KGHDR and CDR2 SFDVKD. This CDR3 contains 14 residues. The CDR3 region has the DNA TGTGCCACCAGTGATTTCGGTGGGGGAGAGACCCAGTACTTC. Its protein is CATSDFGGGETQYF.

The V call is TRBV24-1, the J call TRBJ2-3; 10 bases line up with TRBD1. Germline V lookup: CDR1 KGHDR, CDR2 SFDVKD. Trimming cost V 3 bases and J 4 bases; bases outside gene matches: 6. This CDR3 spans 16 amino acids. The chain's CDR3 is CATSDIWTGGSDTQYF. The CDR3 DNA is TGTGCCACCAGTGATATTTGGACAGGGGGGTCAGATACGCAGTATTTT.

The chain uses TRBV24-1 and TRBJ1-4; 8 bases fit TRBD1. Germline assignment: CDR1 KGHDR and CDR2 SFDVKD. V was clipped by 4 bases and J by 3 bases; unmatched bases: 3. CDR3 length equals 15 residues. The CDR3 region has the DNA TGTGCCACCAGTGAAGGACAGGGACCTAATGAAAAACTGTTTTTT. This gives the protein CATSEGQGPNEKLFF.